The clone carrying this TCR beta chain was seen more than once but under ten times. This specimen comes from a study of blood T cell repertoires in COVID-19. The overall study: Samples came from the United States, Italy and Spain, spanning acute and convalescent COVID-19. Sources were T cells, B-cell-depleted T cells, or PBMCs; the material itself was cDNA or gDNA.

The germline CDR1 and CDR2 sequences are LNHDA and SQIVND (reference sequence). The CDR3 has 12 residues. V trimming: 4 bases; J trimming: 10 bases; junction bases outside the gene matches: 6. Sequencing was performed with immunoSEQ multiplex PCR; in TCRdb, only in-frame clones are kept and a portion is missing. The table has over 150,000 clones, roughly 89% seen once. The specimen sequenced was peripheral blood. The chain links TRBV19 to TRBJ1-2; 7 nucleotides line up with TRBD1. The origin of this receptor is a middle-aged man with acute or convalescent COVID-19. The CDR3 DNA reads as TGTGCCAGTAGTAGGCGACAGGGCTTCTACACCTTC. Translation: CASSRRQGFYTF.